One and the same sample provided the 17 T cell receptor beta chains below, sequenced in a study of response to subunit inactivated influenza vaccine (dated by TCRdb to the late 2010s). Library preparation employed RT-PCR. Instrument on record: Illumina HiSeq 2500. TCRdb reworked the public reads: Q25 trimming with fastp, MiXCR clone assembly, productive beta chains retained. CDR3 protein duplicates are merged, each entry listing the most common genes and DNA. The sample records around 650,000 distinct CDR3 sequences, 15% to 18% of which are singletons. 11% of the sample comes from the top ten. The sequenced sample was PBMCs from blood, obtained approximately 13 days after vaccination. Receptors were obtained from a man in his fifties or sixties who received an inactivated influenza vaccine. Donor details come from another sample of the same person, matched by shared clones.

There are a few counts of this clonotype. V usage is TRBV15 and J usage is TRBJ2-1; 14 bases match TRBD2. The CDR3 spans 17 residues. With V trimmed by 2 bases and J by 3 bases, 3 bases remained unmatched. Germline values: CDR1 LNHNV, CDR2 YYDKDF (reference sequence). The CDR3 DNA follows: TGTGCCACCAGCAGACCGGGACTAGCGGGAGTCTACAATGAGCAGTTCTTC. Translating gives CATSRPGLAGVYNEQFF.

The rearrangement joins TRBV12-3 or TRBV12-4 to TRBJ2-7; 8 positions match TRBD1. This CDR3 comprises 14 residues. Losses at the gene ends were 3 bases for V and 7 bases for J; bases not matched to a gene: 8. The CDR3 spells CASSFSQGAEEQYF. The CDR3 nucleotides read TGTGCCAGCAGTTTTTCCCAGGGGGCGGAGGAGCAGTACTTC.

DNA for the CDR3: TGCGCCAGCAGCGGGTTAGGGGGGGGCTATTACAATGAGCAGTTCTTC. Amino acid sequence: CASSGLGGGYYNEQFF. This chain uses TRBV4-1 with TRBJ2-1, with D possibly being TRBD2 (7 bases). The germline gives CDR1 MGHRA, CDR2 YSYEKL. This CDR3 contains 16 residues. The V end was cut by 5 bases, the J end by 4 bases, with 18 bases between.

As to this clonotype: At one end, the junction sequence differs from germline, possibly due to a read error. The J gene is TRBJ2-3, the V gene TRBV20-1, with TRBD2 identical over 16 bases. Germline lookup yields CDR1 DFQATT and CDR2 SNEGSKA (reference sequence). The CDR3 is 17 residues long. In nucleotides, the CDR3 is TGCTGTGCTAAAGGGACTAGCGGGAGGGCCGGAACAGATACGCAGTATTTT. It translates to CCAKGTSGRAGTDTQYF.

This chain joins TRBV5-1 and TRBJ2-5; the D is unclear. In germline, CDR1 is SGHRS, CDR2 YFSETQ. The CDR3 is 11 residues long. V lost 3 bases and J lost 9, with 9 bases in between. The chain's CDR3 is CASSSRSSQYF. In DNA form, the CDR3 reads TGCGCCAGCAGCTCCAGGTCGTCCCAGTACTTC.

This clonotype showed up just a few times. This chain connects TRBV28 to TRBJ2-7, with 13 positions matching TRBD2. V shed 3 bases and J 4 bases; nucleotides not matched to a gene: 9. The CDR3 length is 17 residues. Germline V gene lookup returns CDR1 MDHEN and CDR2 SYDVKM. CDR3 loop: CASSFGLAGAKVYEQYF. The CDR3 bases are TGTGCCAGCAGTTTCGGACTAGCGGGGGCCAAGGTATACGAGCAGTACTTC. Looking up the rest from reference TRBV28 and TRBJ2-7 gives the full variable domain: DVKVTQSSRYLVKRTGEKVFLECVQDMDHENMFWYRQDPGLGLRLIYFSYDVKMKEKGDIPEGYSVSREKKERFSLILESASTNQTSMYLCASSFGLAGAKVYEQYFGPGTRLTVT.

This clonotype was observed a few times. V usage is TRBV15 and J usage is TRBJ2-5, with 8 positions matching TRBD1. V shed 3 bases and J 5 bases; nucleotides not matched to a gene: 8. The CDR3 is 15 amino acids. In germline, CDR1 is LNHNV, CDR2 YYDKDF (reference sequence). CDR3 sequence reads: CATSRHGQGPETQYF. CDR3 coding DNA: TGTGCCACCAGCAGGCATGGACAGGGCCCCGAGACCCAGTACTTC. The whole variable domain, filled in from reference TRBV15 and TRBJ2-5, reads DAMVIQNPRYQVTQFGKPVTLSCSQTLNHNVMYWYQQKSSQAPKLLFHYYDKDFNNEADTPDNFQSRRPNTSFCFLDIRSPGLGDTAMYLCATSRHGQGPETQYFGPGTRLLVL.

In its sample, this clonotype was seen many times. The chain joins TRBV7-2 to TRBJ2-3, with D perhaps given as TRBD1 or TRBD2 (5 bases each). V lost 5 bases and J lost 2, with 11 bases in between. The CDR3 runs to 14 residues. The germline V gene encodes CDR1 SGHTA and CDR2 FQGNSA. CDR3: CASSQPGTTDTQYF. The CDR3 nucleotides are TGTGCCAGCAGCCAACCGGGGACCACAGATACGCAGTATTTT.

A few counts support this clonotype. This CDR3 is CASSQDGGGADTQYF. CDR3 sequence (DNA): TGTGCCAGCAGCCAAGATGGGGGGGGCGCAGATACGCAGTATTTT. J is TRBJ2-3 and V is TRBV4-2, with D maybe TRBD2 (7 bases). Germline V lookup: CDR1 LGHNA, CDR2 YNFKEQ. The CDR3 runs to 15 residues. V lost 0 bases to trimming and J lost 4 bases, with 11 bases between them.

The chain is built from TRBV30 and TRBJ2-7; D may be TRBD2 (6 bases). This CDR3 spans 14 amino acids. Trimming removed 3 bases from V and 0 bases from J, with 12 bases in between. Germline CDR1 and CDR2: GTSNPN and SVGIG (reference sequence). The CDR3 spells CAWRAGSLSYEQYF. Here the CDR3 DNA reads TGTGCCTGGAGAGCCGGGAGCCTCTCCTACGAGCAGTACTTC.

V is TRBV11-2 and J is TRBJ2-7; D ambiguous. V lost 2 bases, J lost 6 bases, and 8 bases lay in between. The CDR3 sequence is 12 residues long. The germline gives CDR1 SGHAT, CDR2 FQNNGV. The CDR3: CASSLNPAEQYF. CDR3 sequence (DNA): TGTGCCAGCAGCTTAAACCCCGCCGAGCAGTACTTC.

The chain is built from TRBV7-8 and TRBJ2-7; 7 nucleotides align to TRBD1. The V segment lost 2 bases and the J segment 6 bases; nucleotides outside the gene matches: 7. CDR3 size: 14 residues. Per the germline V gene, CDR1 is SGHVS and CDR2 is FQNEAQ. CDR3 DNA sequence: TGTGCCAGCAGCTTAACAGGGGTTGTCTCCGAGCAGTACTTC. Encoded protein: CASSLTGVVSEQYF.

This chain uses TRBV29-1 with TRBJ2-1; D is ambiguous. Deletions cut 6 bases from V and 10 bases from J, with 10 bases between. This CDR3 spans 10 amino acids. Germline CDR1 SQVTM, CDR2 ANQGSEA. CDR3 bases: TGCAGCGTCTTACTACCCGAGCAGTTCTTC. Protein: CSVLLPEQFF.

This clonotype was seen repeatedly, ten times or more. The CDR3 here is CASSQEYGGGIFYNEQFF. The CDR3 DNA reads as TGCGCCAGCAGCCAAGAATATGGCGGGGGGATATTTTACAATGAGCAGTTCTTC. The chain is built from TRBV4-3 and TRBJ2-1; 8 bases map to TRBD2. The CDR3 totals 18 residues. The germline gives CDR1 LGHNA, CDR2 YSLEER. V lost 0 bases and J lost 4; bases outside the gene matches: 11.

This clonotype has more than one count but fewer than ten. The V and J genes are TRBV27 and TRBJ1-1; 10 bases map to TRBD1. V lost 4 bases, J lost 5 bases, and 7 bases stayed unmatched. This CDR3 is 15 amino acids long. Germline-derived CDR1 and CDR2 are MNHEY and SMNVEV (reference sequence). Here the CDR3 reads CASSSRDRGFTEAFF. The CDR3 DNA follows: TGTGCCAGCAGTTCTAGGGACAGGGGTTTTACTGAAGCTTTCTTT.

The V gene is TRBV6-5, the J gene TRBJ2-1; 8 nucleotides match TRBD2. After removal of 4 bases from V and 5 bases from J, the junction contained 13 bases not matched to a gene. This CDR3 contains 17 residues. CDR1 is MNHEY and CDR2 is SVGAGI in the germline V gene. In nucleotides, the CDR3 is TGTGCCAGCAGTTCCCCTTGGAATGGCGGGGGGCACAATGAGCAGTTCTTC. Translation gives CASSSPWNGGGHNEQFF.

The table lists this clonotype with a few counts. This sequence joins TRBV15 and TRBJ1-6; D gene ambiguous. The germline CDR1 and CDR2 sequences are LNHNV and YYDKDF (reference sequence). The CDR3 length is 15 residues. V lost 0 bases, J lost 9 bases, and 12 bases lay in between. The CDR3 region is CATSRDPPGSSPLHF. Here the CDR3 DNA reads TGTGCCACCAGCAGAGATCCACCGGGCAGTTCACCCCTCCACTTT.